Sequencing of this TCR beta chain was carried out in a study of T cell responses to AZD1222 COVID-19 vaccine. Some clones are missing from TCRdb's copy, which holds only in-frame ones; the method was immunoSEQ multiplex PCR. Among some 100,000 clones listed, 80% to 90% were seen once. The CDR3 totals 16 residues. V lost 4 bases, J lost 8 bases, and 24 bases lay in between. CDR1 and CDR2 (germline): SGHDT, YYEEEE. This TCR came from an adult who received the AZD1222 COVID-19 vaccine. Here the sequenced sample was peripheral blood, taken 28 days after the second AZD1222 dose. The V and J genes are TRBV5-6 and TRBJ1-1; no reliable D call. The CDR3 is CASSQLSAILHWEAFF. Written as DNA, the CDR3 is TGTGCCAGCAGCCAGTTAAGTGCTATCTTACACTGGGAAGCTTTCTTT.